This T cell receptor (beta chain) came from a study of shared clonotypes between healthy human individuals. In the study overall: For every donor, three CD4 naive, three CD4 memory, two CD8 naive and one CD8 memory plates were used.

The healthy adult donors were HIV-negative and reported no recent acute infections or vaccinations. Method: immunoSEQ multiplex PCR; TCRdb's copy keeps in-frame clones and lacks some. This sample carries some 1.1 million clones, approximately 80% of them seen once, and the ten largest clones take about 0.89%. This receptor was taken from a man between 18 and 29 years old in good health. Some clones in this sample may be carry-over from other donors' samples. Specimen: memory CD4+ T cells from PBMCs. The subset denotes: CD45RA-negative fraction.

In DNA form, the CDR3 reads TGTGCCAGCGCCCCGCCAGGGACAATCTCCTACGAGCAGTACTTC. Its translation: CASAPPGTISYEQYF. This chain uses TRBV7-2 with TRBJ2-7, with D perhaps TRBD1 (6 bases). Germline values: CDR1 SGHTA, CDR2 FQGNSA. The CDR3 loop spans 15 amino acids. Between the trimmed V and J ends, which lost 8 bases and 0 bases, there was a span of 17 bases.